The next 16 T cell receptor beta chains were all read from a single sample in a study of preoperative IRX-2 immunotherapy in early breast cancer. Regarding treatment: preoperative locoregional IRX-2 cytokine immunotherapy. The repertoire was sequenced with immunoSEQ multiplex PCR; TCRdb's copy has only in-frame clones and lacks some. This repertoire shows a few thousand clones, about 75% found once; its top ten account for approximately 12%. This specimen consisted of tumor tissue, obtained before IRX-2 immunotherapy. The receptors stem from a human donor with breast cancer.

The chain joins TRBV19 to TRBJ1-2; no definite D call. Germline V lookup: CDR1 LNHDA, CDR2 SQIVND (reference sequence). This CDR3 is 17 amino acids long. V was cut by 3 bases and J by 2 bases, with 19 bases left in between. The DNA of the CDR3 is TGTGCCAGTAGTATTAGATCTCGGCGGCCGAGGAACTATGGCTACACCTTC. Translated, it gives CASSIRSRRPRNYGYTF.

V and J are TRBV6-8 and TRBJ2-5; tentatively, D is TRBD2 (6 bases). CDR1 and CDR2 from the germline V gene are MNHGY and SAAAGT. CDR3 length: 15 residues. The V gene lost 6 bases and the J gene lost 6 bases, with 20 bases spanning the gap. This CDR3 reads CASSPVRSRGKTQYF. The CDR3 DNA is TGTGCCAGCAGCCCCGTGCGCTCCCGGGGGAAGACCCAGTACTTC.

This sequence joins TRBV30 and TRBJ2-7; 12 bases fit TRBD2. CDR1 and CDR2 (germline): GTSNPN, SVGIG (reference sequence). J lost 2 bases, V lost 1 base, and 12 bases had no gene match. There are 18 residues in the CDR3. The DNA for the CDR3 is TGTGCCTGGAGTGGCGCCGGACTAGCGGGGCGGGGCCCCTACGAGCAGTACTTC. Its translation: CAWSGAGLAGRGPYEQYF.

In this sample, this clone turned up a few times. The chain combines TRBV28 with TRBJ1-5; possible D gene TRBD1, 5 bases. The CDR3 runs to 14 residues. Trimming pared 1 base from V and 1 base from J, leaving 5 bases between. Per the germline V gene, CDR1 is MDHEN and CDR2 is SYDVKM. Written as DNA, the CDR3 is TGTGCCAGCAGTTTATCAGGGAGCAATCAGCCCCAGCATTTT. The encoded protein is CASSLSGSNQPQHF.

The chain is built from TRBV5-1 and TRBJ2-7; 7 nucleotides match TRBD1. The CDR3 covers 15 residues. Unmatched junction bases numbered 13, after V lost 4 bases and J lost 6 bases. Per the germline V gene, CDR1 is SGHRS and CDR2 is YFSETQ. CDR3 bases: TGCGCCAGCAGCACGGGGACAGTCGGGACGGGCGAGCAGTACTTC. This translates into CASSTGTVGTGEQYF.

The V call is TRBV19, the J call TRBJ1-3, with a possible D match to TRBD1 (5 bases). V lost 6 bases, J lost 0 bases, and 9 bases lay in between. Per the germline V gene, CDR1 is LNHDA and CDR2 is SQIVND (reference sequence). This CDR3 spans 14 amino acids. In nucleotides, the CDR3 is TGTGCCAGTAGAGCAGGGAGCTCTGGAAACACCATATATTTT. Encoded protein: CASRAGSSGNTIYF.

The chain links TRBV5-1 to TRBJ1-4; no clear D gene. V dropped 4 bases and J dropped 8 bases, with 18 bases sitting between them. Germline V gene lookup returns CDR1 SGHRS and CDR2 YFSETQ. The CDR3 sequence is 15 residues long. DNA for the CDR3: TGCGCCAGCAGCGACCCCAAAATCCGCGTCGAAAAACTGTTTTTT. It yields the protein CASSDPKIRVEKLFF.

The V gene is TRBV29-1, the J gene TRBJ1-5, with D maybe TRBD1 (5 bases). Trimming shortened V by 7 bases and J by 3 bases, and 13 bases separated the two germline ends. The CDR3 totals 13 residues. CDR1 and CDR2 from the germline V gene are SQVTM and ANQGSEA. The chain's CDR3 is CSAGTAANQPQHF. The CDR3 nucleotides read TGCAGCGCTGGGACTGCCGCCAATCAGCCCCAGCATTTT.

The V call is TRBV29-1, the J call TRBJ2-5, with a tentative D call TRBD2 (6 bases). The CDR3 contains 13 residues. Germline loops: CDR1 SQVTM, CDR2 ANQGSEA. V was cut by 7 bases and J by 4 bases, with 16 bases left in between. CDR3 region: CSDGGGAGETQYF. CDR3 bases: TGCAGCGACGGGGGTGGGGCAGGAGAGACCCAGTACTTC. Full variable domain (missing parts from reference TRBV29-1 and TRBJ2-5): SAVISQKPSRDICQRGTSLTIQCQVDSQVTMMFWYRQQPGQSLTLIATANQGSEATYESGFVIDKFPISRPNLTFSTLTVSNMSPEDSSIYLCSDGGGAGETQYFGPGTRLLVL.

V usage is TRBV28 and J usage is TRBJ1-1; TRBD1 is a possible D gene (6 bases). This CDR3 has 15 residues. V was shortened by 2 bases and J by 4 bases, with 14 bases between the two germline ends. Germline lookup yields CDR1 MDHEN and CDR2 SYDVKM. This CDR3 reads CASSLGRGGGTEAFF. DNA of the CDR3: TGTGCCAGCAGTTTAGGCAGGGGCGGGGGCACTGAAGCTTTCTTT. Looking up the rest from reference TRBV28 and TRBJ1-1 gives the full variable domain: DVKVTQSSRYLVKRTGEKVFLECVQDMDHENMFWYRQDPGLGLRLIYFSYDVKMKEKGDIPEGYSVSREKKERFSLILESASTNQTSMYLCASSLGRGGGTEAFFGQGTRLTVV.

In its sample, this clone was seen a few times. V and J are TRBV28 and TRBJ2-3; D tentatively reads TRBD1 or TRBD2 (5 bases each). The CDR3 covers 15 residues. Germline V lookup: CDR1 MDHEN, CDR2 SYDVKM. Trimming stripped 2 bases from V and 4 bases from J, with 13 bases between. The CDR3 spells CASSLGGPRADTQYF. The CDR3 DNA reads TGTGCCAGCAGTTTAGGGGGTCCTAGAGCAGATACGCAGTATTTT. Drawing the rest from reference TRBV28 and TRBJ2-3, the complete variable domain is DVKVTQSSRYLVKRTGEKVFLECVQDMDHENMFWYRQDPGLGLRLIYFSYDVKMKEKGDIPEGYSVSREKKERFSLILESASTNQTSMYLCASSLGGPRADTQYFGPGTRLTVL.

As DNA, the CDR3 is TGTGCCAGTAGTCCCCTGGGACAGGGCCTTAATTCACCCCTCCACTTT. Protein sequence: CASSPLGQGLNSPLHF. The chain recombines TRBV19 with TRBJ1-6, with 9 bases matching TRBD1. V was clipped by 5 bases and J by 6 bases; unmatched bases: 8. From germline, CDR1 is LNHDA and CDR2 SQIVND (reference sequence). This CDR3 is built from 16 residues.

The CDR3 DNA reads as TGTGCCAGCACCGGACAGGTATTCTACGAGCAGTACTTC. It specifies CASTGQVFYEQYF. The chain recombines TRBV9 with TRBJ2-7; TRBD1 matches at 7 bases. The CDR3 length is 13 residues. V lost 6 bases and J lost 3; bases outside the gene matches: 6. Germline-derived CDR1 and CDR2 are SGDLS and YYNGEE.

This clone was counted a single time. V gene TRBV5-1 combines with J gene TRBJ1-3; D is uncertain. Germline assignment: CDR1 SGHRS and CDR2 YFSETQ. The CDR3 consists of 15 residues. Trimming pared 0 bases from V and 0 bases from J, leaving 7 bases between. The CDR3 reads CASSLGSSSGNTIYF. CDR3 DNA sequence: TGCGCCAGCAGCTTGGGGAGCTCCTCTGGAAACACCATATATTTT. Drawing the rest from reference TRBV5-1 and TRBJ1-3, the complete variable domain is KAGVTQTPRYLIKTRGQQVTLSCSPISGHRSVSWYQQTPGQGLQFLFEYFSETQRNKGNFPGRFSGRQFSNSRSEMNVSTLELGDSALYLCASSLGSSSGNTIYFGEGSWLTVV.

This rearrangement joins TRBV6-8 to TRBJ1-1; 8 bases are shared with TRBD1. The ends lost 7 bases at V and 6 bases at J; junction bases unmatched: 7. The CDR3 is 13 residues long. The germline V gene has CDR1 MNHGY and CDR2 SAAAGT. The CDR3 nucleotides are TGTGCCAGCACTCAGGGGGCAGGCTCTGAAGCTTTCTTT. As protein: CASTQGAGSEAFF.

This chain uses TRBV28 with TRBJ1-2; D is perhaps TRBD1 (5 bases). This CDR3 region has 13 residues. V was shortened by 10 bases and J by 0 bases, with 12 bases between the two germline ends. In germline, CDR1 is MDHEN, CDR2 SYDVKM. This CDR3 is CATDGTSNYGYTF. Here the CDR3 DNA reads TGTGCCACCGACGGGACCTCTAACTATGGCTACACCTTC.